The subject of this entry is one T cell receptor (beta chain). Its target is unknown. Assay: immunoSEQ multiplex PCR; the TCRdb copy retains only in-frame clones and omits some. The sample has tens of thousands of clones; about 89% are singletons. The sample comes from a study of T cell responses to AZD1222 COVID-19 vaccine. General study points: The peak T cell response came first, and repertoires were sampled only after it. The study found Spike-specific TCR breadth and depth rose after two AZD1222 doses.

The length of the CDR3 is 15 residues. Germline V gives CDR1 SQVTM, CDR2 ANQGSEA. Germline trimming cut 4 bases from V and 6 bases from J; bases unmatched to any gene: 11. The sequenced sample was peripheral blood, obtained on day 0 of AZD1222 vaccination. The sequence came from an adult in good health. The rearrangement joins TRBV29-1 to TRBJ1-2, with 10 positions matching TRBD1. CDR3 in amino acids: CSVARDRGYNHGYTF. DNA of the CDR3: TGCAGCGTTGCGCGGGACAGGGGATATAATCATGGCTACACCTTC.